This T cell receptor (beta chain) was recovered during a study of T cells after yellow fever vaccination. Study-wide findings and caveats: Bulk-population clonotypes that are abundant could appear as contaminants in FACS-sorted repertoires.

On this clonotype: Antigen unknown.

The CDR3 length is 15 residues. V lost 2 bases, J lost 6 bases, and 14 bases lay in between. One entry per CDR3 protein results from TCRdb running MiXCR on the 5' RACE reads. The sample lists about 340,000 distinct CDR3 sequences; around 3.9% were seen once. The sequence was obtained from a man younger than 35 who received the YFV17D yellow fever vaccine. The input for sequencing was PBMCs, taken 5 days after the yellow fever booster vaccination. The chain links TRBV12-3 or TRBV12-4 to TRBJ1-5, with D unresolved. DNA of the CDR3: TGTGCCAGCAGTTTACGGCAAGCATGGGGTCAGCCCCAGCATTTT. Translated: CASSLRQAWGQPQHF.